This T cell receptor (beta chain) was observed in a study of T-cell memory formation after mild COVID-19. TCRdb reanalysed the 5' RACE reads using MiXCR and keeps one entry per CDR3 protein. Among 200,000 to 250,000 distinct CDR3 sequences listed, around 25% were seen once. The CDR3 has 13 amino acids. V lost 6 bases and J lost 6, with 11 bases in between. Sequences were obtained from PBMCs or a T cell subset sorted from them (not recorded which). This clonotype was sampled from an adult woman who had mild COVID-19 (a few samples of this study predate the infection). Cell type and time point are not known. The V call is TRBV12-3 or TRBV12-4, the J call TRBJ2-2; D is undetermined. The CDR3 region has the DNA TGTGCCAGCAGAGTCGCCACGTCCGGGGAGCTGTTTTTT. Its protein product is CASRVATSGELFF.